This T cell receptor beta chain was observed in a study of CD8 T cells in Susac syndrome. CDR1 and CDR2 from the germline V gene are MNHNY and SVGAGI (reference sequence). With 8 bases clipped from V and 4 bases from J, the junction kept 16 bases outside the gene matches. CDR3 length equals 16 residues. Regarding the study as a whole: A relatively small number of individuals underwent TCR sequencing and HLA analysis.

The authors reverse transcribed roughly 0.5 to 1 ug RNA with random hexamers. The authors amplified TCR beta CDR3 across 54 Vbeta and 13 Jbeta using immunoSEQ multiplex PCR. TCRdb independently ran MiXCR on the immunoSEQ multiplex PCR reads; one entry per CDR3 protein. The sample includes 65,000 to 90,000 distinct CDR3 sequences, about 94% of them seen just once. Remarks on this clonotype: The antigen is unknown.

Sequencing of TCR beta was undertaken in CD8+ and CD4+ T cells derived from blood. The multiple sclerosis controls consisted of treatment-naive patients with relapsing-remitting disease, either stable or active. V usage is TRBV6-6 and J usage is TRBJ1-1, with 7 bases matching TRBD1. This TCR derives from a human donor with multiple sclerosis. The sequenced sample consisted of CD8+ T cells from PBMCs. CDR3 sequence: CASVTGLITFATEAFF. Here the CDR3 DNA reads TGTGCCAGCGTGACAGGGTTGATCACCTTCGCCACTGAAGCTTTCTTT.